This TCR beta chain is drawn from a study of regulatory T cells in long-lasting Graves disease. Overall study: Over 5 years of antithyroid drugs with positive TSH receptor antibodies was taken to mean persistent Graves' disease.

Germline assignment: CDR1 MNHEY and CDR2 SMNVEV (reference sequence). This CDR3 comprises 18 residues. Through Arm-PCR of CDR3 regions and iRepertoire HTBI primers, TCR beta libraries were built. MiXCR, applied by TCRdb to the multiplex PCR reads, yields one record per CDR3 protein. The table has 600,000 to 800,000 distinct CDR3 sequences, around 32% seen once; the top ten hold about 42%. Time point defined: persistent/refractory GD, antithyroid drugs over 5 years with positive TRAb. Isolated PBMC RNA provided the starting material for the TCR library. This clonotype appeared a few times. The junction shows a germline mismatch at one end, possibly a read error.

The receptor comes from a female donor with Graves disease. Here the sequenced sample was peripheral blood mononuclear cells (PBMCs), taken when the disease was refractory, from a patient treated with antithyroid drugs. V and J are TRBV27 and TRBJ2-7; TRBD2 matches at 13 bases. Here the CDR3 reads CAGSSQPLAGGPYYEQYF. The CDR3 DNA follows: TGTGCCGGCAGTTCGCAACCACTAGCGGGAGGGCCTTACTACGAGCAGTACTTC.